This TCR beta chain stems from a study of identical twins. Regarding the study as a whole: Conclusions rested on cross-sectional statistics rather than following the same donors.

MiXCR, applied by TCRdb to the 5' RACE reads, yields one record per CDR3 protein. This table has more than 400,000 distinct CDR3 sequences, roughly 15% appearing once. Germline-derived CDR1 and CDR2 are SGHRS and YFSETQ. CDR3 length: 14 residues. V lost 6 bases and J 0 bases, leaving 12 bases between the germline ends. There are a few counts of this clonotype. Its antigen is unidentified. The data also belong to a second study, concerning yellow fever vaccine responses in identical twins.

Material: CD4+ T cells sorted from blood. The sequence was collected from a woman in her late teens or twenties in good health. The chain links TRBV5-1 to TRBJ1-1; D remains unclear. CDR3 region: CASTAVEVNTEAFF. In DNA form, the CDR3 reads TGCGCCAGCACCGCGGTAGAGGTGAACACTGAAGCTTTCTTT.